This is a list of T cell receptor beta chains from one sample in a study of blood T cell repertoires in COVID-19. Some clones are missing from TCRdb's copy, which holds only in-frame ones; the method was immunoSEQ multiplex PCR. Among around 270,000 clones listed, 88% were seen once. The source material was PBMCs or T cells enriched from blood (not recorded which). The receptor source for this set is a woman in her forties who had been exposed to COVID-19. The CDR3 runs from the conserved cysteine through the conserved F or W. The D gene is left open where the match is weak. Not every row has a clone size; where given, it reads once, few, many or a size class.

J gene: TRBJ2-7; D gene: TRBD1; clone size: .; V gene: TRBV11-2; CDR3 protein: CASSLQGAAYEQYF; CDR3 DNA: TGTGCCAGCAGCCTACAGGGGGCAGCCTACGAGCAGTACTTC
J gene: TRBJ2-5; D gene: TRBD1; clone size: .; V gene: TRBV7-3; CDR3 protein: CASSPTGGIETQYF; CDR3 DNA: TGTGCCAGCAGCCCTACAGGGGGCATAGAGACCCAGTACTTC
J gene: TRBJ2-7; D gene: TRBD2; clone size: .; V gene: TRBV9; CDR3 protein: CASSVGSGGSYEQYF; CDR3 DNA: TGTGCCAGCAGCGTAGGGAGCGGGGGGAGCTACGAGCAGTACTTC
J gene: TRBJ2-1; D gene: TRBD2; clone size: .; V gene: TRBV6-5; CDR3 protein: CASSREGPHGAQFF; CDR3 DNA: TGTGCCAGCAGTAGGGAGGGTCCGCATGGGGCGCAGTTCTTC
J gene: TRBJ1-3; D gene: .; clone size: .; V gene: TRBV7-6; CDR3 protein: CASSLLVGNTIYF; CDR3 DNA: TGTGCCAGCAGCTTATTAGTAGGAAACACCATATATTTT
J gene: TRBJ1-5; D gene: TRBD1; clone size: .; V gene: TRBV5-6; CDR3 protein: CASSLIDRDDQPQHF; CDR3 DNA: TGTGCCAGCAGCTTGATCGACAGGGATGATCAGCCCCAGCATTTT
J gene: TRBJ1-1; D gene: .; clone size: .; V gene: TRBV18; CDR3 protein: CASSPTGRTEAFF; CDR3 DNA: TGTGCCAGCTCACCCACAGGACGGACTGAAGCTTTCTTT
J gene: TRBJ2-5; D gene: TRBD2; clone size: .; V gene: TRBV27; CDR3 protein: CASSSTSGIRLETQYF; CDR3 DNA: TGTGCCAGCAGTTCAACTAGCGGGATCCGTTTGGAGACCCAGTACTTC
J gene: TRBJ1-1; D gene: TRBD1; clone size: .; V gene: TRBV29-1; CDR3 protein: CSVERDRGNTEAFF; CDR3 DNA: TGCAGCGTTGAACGGGACAGGGGGAACACTGAAGCTTTCTTT
J gene: TRBJ1-5; D gene: TRBD1; clone size: .; V gene: TRBV6-5; CDR3 protein: CASSRDRGGNQPQHF; CDR3 DNA: TGTGCCAGCAGCCGGGACAGGGGTGGGAATCAGCCCCAGCATTTT
J gene: TRBJ1-1; D gene: .; clone size: .; V gene: TRBV11-3; CDR3 protein: CASSFLGGSRTEAFF; CDR3 DNA: TGTGCCAGCAGCTTTCTAGGGGGAAGTCGGACTGAAGCTTTCTTT
J gene: TRBJ2-7; D gene: .; clone size: .; V gene: TRBV27; CDR3 protein: CASSAGPGVWWYF; CDR3 DNA: TGTGCCAGCAGTGCCGGCCCAGGTGTTTGGTGGTACTTC
J gene: TRBJ1-1; D gene: .; clone size: .; V gene: TRBV7-2; CDR3 protein: CASGSGGWAEAFF; CDR3 DNA: TGTGCCAGCGGCTCGGGGGGGTGGGCTGAAGCTTTCTTT
J gene: TRBJ1-1; D gene: TRBD1; clone size: .; V gene: TRBV15; CDR3 protein: CATSRGGQGGTEAFF; CDR3 DNA: TGTGCCACCAGCAGAGGTGGACAGGGCGGCACTGAAGCTTTCTTT
J gene: TRBJ2-3; D gene: .; clone size: once; V gene: TRBV7-2; CDR3 protein: CASSLSLMRADTQYF; CDR3 DNA: TGTGCCAGCAGCTTATCCCTTATGAGGGCAGATACGCAGTATTTT
J gene: TRBJ2-1; D gene: TRBD1; clone size: .; V gene: TRBV2; CDR3 protein: CASNLPGQTYNEQFF; CDR3 DNA: TGTGCCAGCAACCTACCGGGACAGACCTACAATGAGCAGTTCTTC
J gene: TRBJ2-1; D gene: .; clone size: .; V gene: TRBV4-3; CDR3 protein: CASSQGLVLLNEQFF; CDR3 DNA: TGCGCCAGCAGCCAGGGTCTAGTACTCCTCAATGAGCAGTTCTTC
J gene: TRBJ1-2; D gene: .; clone size: .; V gene: TRBV7-3; CDR3 protein: CASSLMTGEGYTF; CDR3 DNA: TGTGCCAGCAGCTTAATGACAGGTGAAGGCTACACCTTC
J gene: TRBJ1-1; D gene: TRBD1; clone size: .; V gene: TRBV12-3/TRBV12-4; CDR3 protein: CASSPGQGTEAFF; CDR3 DNA: TGTGCCAGCAGTCCTGGACAGGGGACTGAAGCTTTCTTT
J gene: TRBJ2-1; D gene: TRBD1; clone size: .; V gene: TRBV27; CDR3 protein: CASSLSTGASYNEQFF; CDR3 DNA: TGTGCCAGCAGTTTGTCGACAGGGGCCTCCTACAATGAGCAGTTCTTC
J gene: TRBJ2-3; D gene: .; clone size: .; V gene: TRBV12-5; CDR3 protein: CASGLDWAGTQYF; CDR3 DNA: TGTGCTAGTGGTTTGGATTGGGCAGGAACGCAGTATTTT
J gene: TRBJ1-4; D gene: TRBD1; clone size: .; V gene: TRBV4-1; CDR3 protein: CASSQAPGTGSEKLFF; CDR3 DNA: TGCGCCAGCAGCCAAGCCCCCGGGACAGGGAGTGAAAAACTGTTTTTT
J gene: TRBJ1-3; D gene: TRBD1; clone size: few; V gene: TRBV19; CDR3 protein: CASSIADRVGGNTIYF; CDR3 DNA: TGTGCCAGTAGTATAGCTGACAGGGTAGGTGGAAACACCATATATTTT
J gene: TRBJ1-5; D gene: TRBD1; clone size: .; V gene: TRBV3-1/TRBV3-2; CDR3 protein: CASSQDREDRDQPQHF; CDR3 DNA: TGTGCCAGCAGCCAAGATCGAGAGGACAGGGACCAGCCCCAGCATTTT
J gene: TRBJ1-1; D gene: .; clone size: .; V gene: TRBV14; CDR3 protein: CASSQEHREAFF; CDR3 DNA: TGTGCCAGCAGCCAAGAGCACAGAGAAGCTTTCTTT
J gene: TRBJ1-5; D gene: TRBD1; clone size: .; V gene: TRBV19; CDR3 protein: CASSSSGGQPQHF; CDR3 DNA: TGTGCCAGTAGTTCTTCAGGGGGGCAGCCCCAGCATTTT
J gene: TRBJ1-1; D gene: .; clone size: .; V gene: TRBV5-1; CDR3 protein: CASSTLGGDGKAFF; CDR3 DNA: TGCGCCAGCAGCACGCTTGGCGGGGACGGAAAAGCTTTCTTT
J gene: TRBJ2-1; D gene: .; clone size: .; V gene: TRBV9; CDR3 protein: CASSPGERNNEQFF; CDR3 DNA: TGTGCCAGCAGCCCCGGCGAGCGGAACAATGAGCAGTTCTTC
J gene: TRBJ2-2; D gene: .; clone size: .; V gene: TRBV7-8; CDR3 protein: CASSPTLTGELFF; CDR3 DNA: TGTGCCAGCAGCCCGACTCTCACCGGGGAGCTGTTTTTT